Sequencing of this TCR beta chain was carried out in a study of cytomegalovirus exposure and HLA in healthy donors. V gave up 3 bases and J gave up 4 bases, with 18 bases separating them. Per the germline V gene, CDR1 is MGHRA and CDR2 is YSYEKL. The CDR3 sequence is 17 residues long. It was with 60 Vbeta and 13 Jbeta primers that the PCR ran. Profiling relied on immunoSEQ multiplex PCR, and the TCRdb table lists in-frame clones only, not all of them. This sample has some 130,000 clones, with about 77% found just once. The chain recombines TRBV4-1 with TRBJ2-2, with D possibly TRBD1 on 5 matching bases. The sequenced sample was PBMCs. This TCR came from a woman in her thirties or forties in good health and CMV-seronegative. This chain's CDR3 is CASSHRGSGALTGELFF. The CDR3 DNA reads as TGCGCCAGCAGCCATAGGGGCTCCGGCGCACTCACCGGGGAGCTGTTTTTT.